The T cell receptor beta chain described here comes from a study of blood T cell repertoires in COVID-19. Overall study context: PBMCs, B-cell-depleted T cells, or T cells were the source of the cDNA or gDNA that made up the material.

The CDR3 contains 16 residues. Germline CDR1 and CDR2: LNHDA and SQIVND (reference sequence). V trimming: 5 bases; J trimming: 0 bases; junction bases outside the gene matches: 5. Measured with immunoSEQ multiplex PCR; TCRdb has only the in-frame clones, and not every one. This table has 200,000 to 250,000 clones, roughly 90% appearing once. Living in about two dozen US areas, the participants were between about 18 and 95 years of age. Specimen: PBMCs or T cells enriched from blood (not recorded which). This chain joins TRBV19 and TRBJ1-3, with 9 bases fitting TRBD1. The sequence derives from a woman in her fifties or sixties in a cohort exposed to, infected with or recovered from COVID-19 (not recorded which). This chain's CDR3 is CASSPTGGISGNTIYF. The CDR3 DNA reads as TGTGCCAGTAGTCCGACAGGGGGGATCTCTGGAAACACCATATATTTT.